The 29 T cell receptor beta chains listed next were all sequenced from one sample in a study of shared clonotypes between healthy human individuals. Naive CD8 populations comprised CD45RO-negative cells positively selected for CCR7, excluding terminally differentiated effector memory CD45RA+ cells. Produced via immunoSEQ multiplex PCR; TCRdb's table is partial and in-frame only. The data hold 1.5 million to 2.5 million clones, with less than 95% observed a single time. The sample taken for sequencing was naive CD8+ T cells sorted from blood. The origin of the receptors is a man between 18 and 35 years old in good health.

The J gene is TRBJ1-1, the V gene TRBV6-5, with D unclear. V was shortened by 5 bases and J by 6 bases, with 13 bases between the two germline ends. The germline CDR1 and CDR2 sequences are MNHEY and SVGAGI. This CDR3 has 13 amino acids. CDR3 sequence: CASSTLRRPEAFF. Written as DNA, the CDR3 is TGTGCCAGCAGTACTCTCCGAAGGCCTGAAGCTTTCTTT.

This chain links TRBV9 with TRBJ2-7; 7 nucleotides align to TRBD1. From germline, CDR1 is SGDLS and CDR2 YYNGEE. CDR3 length: 14 residues. The trim removed 4 bases at V and 0 bases at J, leaving 4 bases unmatched. The CDR3 sequence is CASSTTGDSYEQYF. The CDR3 DNA follows: TGTGCCAGCAGCACTACAGGGGACTCCTACGAGCAGTACTTC.

On this clone itself: The sample holds other DNA sequences that translate to the same CDR3. The chain couples TRBV4-1 to TRBJ1-2; 8 bases are a match to TRBD1. The CDR3 covers 15 residues. Unmatched junction bases numbered 2, after V lost 1 base and J lost 1 base. Germline loops: CDR1 MGHRA, CDR2 YSYEKL. For the CDR3, the DNA is TGCGCCAGCAGCCAAGGACAGGGGCTTAACTATGGCTACACCTTC. As protein: CASSQGQGLNYGYTF.

The chain employs TRBV5-4 and TRBJ2-7; tentatively, D is TRBD2 (5 bases). The CDR3 runs 15 residues. Germline V gives CDR1 SGHNT, CDR2 YYREEE (reference sequence). The V end lost 0 bases, the J end lost 4 bases, and 14 bases lay between the germline ends. CDR3 nucleotide sequence: TGTGCCAGCAGCTTGGAAAGGGCCCGGGATTACGAGCAGTACTTC. Translating it yields CASSLERARDYEQYF. Filled out from reference TRBV5-4 and TRBJ2-7, the complete variable domain reads ETGVTQSPTHLIKTRGQQVTLRCSSQSGHNTVSWYQQALGQGPQFIFQYYREEENGRGNFPPRFSGLQFPNYSSELNVNALELDDSALYLCASSLERARDYEQYFGPGTRLTVT.

The chain is built from TRBV27 and TRBJ2-2, with a weak D call TRBD1 (6 bases). Deletions cut 5 bases from V and 2 bases from J, with 9 bases between. The CDR3 totals 14 residues. The V gene's germline CDR1 is MNHEY and CDR2 SMNVEV (reference sequence). The CDR3 region has the DNA TGTGCCAGCAGTGGGGGACACAACACCGGGGAGCTGTTTTTT. Protein: CASSGGHNTGELFF.

The chain couples TRBV6-5 to TRBJ2-7, with no clear D. The germline gives CDR1 MNHEY, CDR2 SVGAGI. There are 13 residues in the CDR3. Deletions cut 4 bases from V and 3 bases from J, with 10 bases between. The CDR3 DNA sequence: TGTGCCAGCAGTTTCCTACAGAGCTACGAGCAGTACTTC. Amino acids: CASSFLQSYEQYF.

V is TRBV19 and J is TRBJ2-5; 7 bases line up with TRBD1. The V gene end was trimmed by 10 bases and the J gene end by 5 bases; junction bases not matched to a gene: 7. Per germline, CDR1 LNHDA and CDR2 SQIVND (reference sequence). The CDR3 has 12 residues. Here the CDR3 DNA reads TGTGCCACCCGACAGGGCCCTGAGACCCAGTACTTC. This encodes CATRQGPETQYF.

The chain recombines TRBV7-8 with TRBJ1-2; the match to TRBD1 covers 9 bases. This CDR3 spans 16 amino acids. CDR1 SGHVS and CDR2 FQNEAQ come from the germline V gene. With V trimmed by 5 bases and J by 7 bases, 14 bases remained unmatched. CDR3 DNA: TGTGCCAGCAGCCCCTCGGGACAGGGCCTTCGGGGTGGCTACACCTTC. Translated, it gives CASSPSGQGLRGGYTF.

The chain carries TRBV4-1 and TRBJ1-1; maybe TRBD1 (5 bases). This CDR3 region has 15 residues. The germline V and J ends were trimmed by 3 bases and 0 bases, with 11 bases remaining between them. Germline V gene data show CDR1 as MGHRA and CDR2 as YSYEKL. The CDR3 DNA sequence: TGCGCCAGCAGCCATATACAGGAGATGAACACTGAAGCTTTCTTT. It translates to CASSHIQEMNTEAFF.

The chain carries TRBV7-3 and TRBJ1-6; D gene unclear. CDR1 is SGHTA and CDR2 is FQGTGA in the germline V gene. V lost 5 bases to trimming and J lost 13 bases, with 15 bases between them. The CDR3 is made up of 13 amino acids. The CDR3 DNA reads TGTGCCAGCAGCCCACGCTCAGGTTCCCCCCTCCACTTT. Translating gives CASSPRSGSPLHF.

CDR3 sequence reads: CASSLVQDLNTEAFF. In nucleotides, the CDR3 is TGTGCCAGCAGCTTAGTCCAGGATTTGAACACTGAAGCTTTCTTT. This chain links TRBV7-9 with TRBJ1-1; D gene uncertain. Trimming stripped 1 base from V and 0 bases from J, with 9 bases between. The length of the CDR3 is 15 residues. Germline V gives CDR1 SEHNR, CDR2 FQNEAQ (reference sequence).

The CDR3 nucleotides are TGTGCCAGCAGCTTTAGCGACTCTGGACACGAGACCCAGTACTTC. Translation: CASSFSDSGHETQYF. V usage is TRBV7-9 and J usage is TRBJ2-5; D is possibly TRBD1 or TRBD2 (5 bases each). Germline V gene data show CDR1 as SEHNR and CDR2 as FQNEAQ (reference sequence). With 3 bases removed from V and 5 bases from J, the gap between germline ends came to 16 bases. The CDR3 consists of 15 residues.

In its sample, this clone was seen once. Other DNA sequences from this sample encode an identical CDR3 as well. The V and J genes are TRBV5-1 and TRBJ2-2; 14 bases match TRBD2. V lost 4 bases and J lost 6; bases outside the gene matches: 8. The CDR3 totals 17 residues. CDR1 and CDR2 from the germline V gene are SGHRS and YFSETQ. Here the CDR3 DNA reads TGCGCCAGCAGCCCAGGGACTAGCGGGGGATTTTCCGGGGAGCTGTTTTTT. It encodes CASSPGTSGGFSGELFF. The variable domain in full, with the rest retrieved from reference TRBV5-1 and TRBJ2-2, is KAGVTQTPRYLIKTRGQQVTLSCSPISGHRSVSWYQQTPGQGLQFLFEYFSETQRNKGNFPGRFSGRQFSNSRSEMNVSTLELGDSALYLCASSPGTSGGFSGELFFGEGSRLTVL.

This clone was seen a single time. V and J are TRBV9 and TRBJ2-3; 7 bases are shared with TRBD2. Germline CDR1 is SGDLS and CDR2 is YYNGEE. J was trimmed by 2 bases and V by 1 base; bases with no gene match: 7. CDR3 length: 16 residues. CDR3 protein: CASSVPAGVSTDTQYF. In DNA, the CDR3 is TGTGCCAGCAGCGTACCGGCGGGGGTATCCACAGATACGCAGTATTTT.

The chain uses TRBV5-5 and TRBJ2-4; D may be TRBD1 (6 bases). V lost 6 bases, J lost 8 bases, and 18 bases lay in between. The CDR3 sequence is 14 residues long. CDR1 is SGHKS, CDR2 YYEKEE, per germline (reference sequence). CDR3 region: CASTLGQISDIQYF. CDR3 coding DNA: TGTGCCAGCACCCTTGGACAGATCAGTGACATTCAGTACTTC.

This rearrangement joins TRBV27 to TRBJ2-7; D call uncertain. The CDR3 covers 12 residues. The V gene's germline CDR1 is MNHEY and CDR2 SMNVEV (reference sequence). Trimming pared 7 bases from V and 2 bases from J, leaving 9 bases between. The CDR3 DNA sequence: TGTGCCAGCATGGCGACAACCTACGAGCAGTACTTC. This gives the protein CASMATTYEQYF.

The genes are TRBV30 and TRBJ2-3; the match to TRBD1 covers 9 bases. V was pared by 1 base and J by 0 bases, with 2 bases of the junction left unmatched. The CDR3 runs to 15 residues. Germline CDR1 and CDR2: GTSNPN and SVGIG (reference sequence). The CDR3 loop is CAWSDTGGSTDTQYF. The CDR3 DNA sequence: TGTGCCTGGAGTGATACAGGGGGCAGCACAGATACGCAGTATTTT.

This clone showed up many times. V usage is TRBV4-3 and J usage is TRBJ1-1; no firm D call. Germline lookup yields CDR1 LGHNA and CDR2 YSLEER. The V end was cut by 1 base, the J end by 1 base, with 10 bases between. CDR3 length equals 15 residues. The CDR3: CASSQVYTENTEAFF. CDR3 DNA sequence: TGCGCCAGCAGCCAAGTTTACACCGAGAACACTGAAGCTTTCTTT.

The genes are TRBV29-1 and TRBJ2-2, with a tentative D call TRBD1 (6 bases). The germline V and J ends were trimmed by 3 bases and 0 bases, with 8 bases remaining between them. The V gene's germline CDR1 is SQVTM and CDR2 ANQGSEA. The CDR3 is 14 residues long. The CDR3 region is CSVEGAPNTGELFF. CDR3 in DNA: TGCAGCGTTGAGGGGGCACCGAACACCGGGGAGCTGTTTTTT.

This chain connects TRBV14 to TRBJ2-7, with D perhaps matching TRBD2 (6 bases). This CDR3 spans 14 amino acids. The V end was cut by 4 bases, the J end by 5 bases, with 15 bases between. Germline lookup yields CDR1 SGHDN and CDR2 FVKESK. The CDR3 nucleotides are TGTGCCAGCAGCCTCCTCCCGGGGGAAAACGAGCAGTACTTC. Its translation is CASSLLPGENEQYF.

The V call is TRBV4-2, the J call TRBJ2-2, with 7 bases identical to TRBD2. The CDR3 is 15 amino acids. Germline assignment: CDR1 LGHNA and CDR2 YNFKEQ. Germline trimming cut 2 bases from V and 7 bases from J; bases unmatched to any gene: 7. CDR3 in DNA: TGTGCCAGCAGCCAACGACTAGCTTCTGGCGGGGAGCTGTTTTTT. Translating it yields CASSQRLASGGELFF.

The rearrangement links TRBV2 to TRBJ1-6, with D perhaps TRBD1 (6 bases). V was clipped by 0 bases and J by 9 bases, with 12 bases between them. The germline CDR1 and CDR2 sequences are SNHLY and FYNNEI. There are 15 residues in the CDR3. Here the CDR3 reads CASSEAGGPGSPLHF. In nucleotides, the CDR3 is TGTGCCAGCAGTGAAGCTGGGGGGCCAGGTTCACCCCTCCACTTT. Full variable domain (outside the CDR3, taken from reference TRBV2 and TRBJ1-6): EPEVTQTPSHQVTQMGQEVILRCVPISNHLYFYWYRQILGQKVEFLVSFYNNEISEKSEIFDDQFSVERPDGSNFTLKIRSTKLEDSAMYFCASSEAGGPGSPLHFGNGTRLTVT.

The V and J genes are TRBV10-1 and TRBJ1-1; 7 bases fit TRBD1. Germline loops: CDR1 WNHNN, CDR2 SYGVQD (reference sequence). The V segment lost 2 bases and the J segment 4 bases; nucleotides outside the gene matches: 4. This CDR3 has 14 residues. The CDR3 region is CASSELPGGTEAFF. CDR3 coding DNA: TGCGCCAGCAGTGAGCTACCAGGGGGCACTGAAGCTTTCTTT.

This clone was recorded only once. The CDR3 region has the DNA TGTGCCATCAGCCAGGGGGCTGATGGCTACACCTTC. It yields the protein CAISQGADGYTF. The chain employs TRBV10-3 and TRBJ1-2; 8 bases agree with TRBD1. CDR1 and CDR2 (germline): ENHRY, SYGVKD. With V trimmed by 6 bases and J by 6 bases, 3 bases remained unmatched. The CDR3 loop spans 12 amino acids.

To note about this clone: Other nucleotide sequences in the sample specify the same CDR3. The CDR3 bases are TGTGCCAGCAGCCTACAGGGGAACGAGCAGTACTTC. Encoded protein: CASSLQGNEQYF. The rearrangement links TRBV5-6 to TRBJ2-7; TRBD1 matches at 7 bases. Losses at the gene ends were 4 bases for V and 5 bases for J; bases not matched to a gene: 3. The germline V gene encodes CDR1 SGHDT and CDR2 YYEEEE. This CDR3 has 12 residues.

The V call is TRBV4-1, the J call TRBJ1-2; D gene ambiguous. This CDR3 is built from 14 residues. Germline CDR1 MGHRA, CDR2 YSYEKL. The V and J ends lost 0 bases and 4 bases respectively, with 9 bases between them. CDR3 nucleotides: TGCGCCAGCAGCCAAGAGAAACGAAGCTATGGCTACACCTTC. Its translation is CASSQEKRSYGYTF.

A remark on this clone: This specimen includes other DNA sequences encoding the same CDR3. The chain links TRBV27 to TRBJ2-1, with 12 bases matching TRBD2. Germline loops: CDR1 MNHEY, CDR2 SMNVEV (reference sequence). The CDR3 runs 15 residues. V trimming: 3 bases; J trimming: 4 bases; junction bases outside the gene matches: 1. DNA for the CDR3: TGTGCCAGCAGTTTGCTAGCGGGAGGGTACAATGAGCAGTTCTTC. This gives the protein CASSLLAGGYNEQFF.

V gene TRBV5-1 combines with J gene TRBJ2-7, with 11 bases lining up with TRBD2. Looked up from germline, CDR1 is SGHRS and CDR2 is YFSETQ. This CDR3 is 17 amino acids long. Losses at the gene ends were 4 bases for V and 2 bases for J; bases not matched to a gene: 11. CDR3 DNA sequence: TGCGCCAGCAGCCCGACGCCTAGCGGGGGGCTTACCTACGAGCAGTACTTC. Its protein product is CASSPTPSGGLTYEQYF.

This chain uses TRBV2 with TRBJ2-3; a possible D gene is TRBD1 (5 bases). CDR3 size: 13 residues. The germline V and J ends were trimmed by 2 bases and 4 bases, with 7 bases remaining between them. CDR1 and CDR2 from the germline V gene are SNHLY and FYNNEI. This chain's CDR3 is CASSEFRADTQYF. The CDR3 coding sequence is TGTGCCAGCAGTGAATTCAGGGCAGATACGCAGTATTTT.